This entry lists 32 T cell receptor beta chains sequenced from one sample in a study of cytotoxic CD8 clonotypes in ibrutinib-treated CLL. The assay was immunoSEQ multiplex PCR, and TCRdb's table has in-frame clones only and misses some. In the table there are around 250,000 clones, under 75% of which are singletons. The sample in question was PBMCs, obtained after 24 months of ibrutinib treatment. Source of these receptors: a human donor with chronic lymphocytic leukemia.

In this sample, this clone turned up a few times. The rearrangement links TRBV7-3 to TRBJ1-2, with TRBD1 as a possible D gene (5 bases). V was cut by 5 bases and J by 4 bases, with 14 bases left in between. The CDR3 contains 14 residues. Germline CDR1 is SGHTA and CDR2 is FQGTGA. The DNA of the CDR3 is TGTGCCAGCAGCCCTCTACAGGTTTCCTATGGCTACACCTTC. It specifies CASSPLQVSYGYTF.

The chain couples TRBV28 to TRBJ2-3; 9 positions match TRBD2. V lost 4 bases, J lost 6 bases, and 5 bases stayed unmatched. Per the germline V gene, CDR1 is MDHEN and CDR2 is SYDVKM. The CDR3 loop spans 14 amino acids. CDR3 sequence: CASSSSGEGDTQYF. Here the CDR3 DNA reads TGTGCCAGCAGTTCTAGCGGGGAAGGGGATACGCAGTATTTT.

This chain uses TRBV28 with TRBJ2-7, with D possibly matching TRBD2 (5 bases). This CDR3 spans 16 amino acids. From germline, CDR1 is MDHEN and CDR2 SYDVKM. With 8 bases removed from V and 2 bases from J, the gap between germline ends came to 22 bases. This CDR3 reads CASFRRRQANTYEQYF. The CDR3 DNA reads TGTGCCAGCTTCCGAAGGAGGCAAGCCAATACCTACGAGCAGTACTTC.

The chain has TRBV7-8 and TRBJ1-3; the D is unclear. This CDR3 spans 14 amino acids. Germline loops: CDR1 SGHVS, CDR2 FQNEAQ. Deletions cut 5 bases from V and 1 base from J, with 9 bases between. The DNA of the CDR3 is TGTGCCAGCAGCCGAACAACGTCTGGAAACACCATATATTTT. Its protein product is CASSRTTSGNTIYF.

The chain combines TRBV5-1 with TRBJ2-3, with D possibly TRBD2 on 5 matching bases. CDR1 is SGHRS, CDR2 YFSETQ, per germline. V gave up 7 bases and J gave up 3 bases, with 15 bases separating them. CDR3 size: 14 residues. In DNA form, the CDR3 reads TGCGCCAGCTCCGACGCTAGAGGGACAGATACGCAGTATTTT. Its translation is CASSDARGTDTQYF.

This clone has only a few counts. CDR3 loop: CATSVIAGVSETQYF. DNA for the CDR3: TGTGCCACCAGCGTGATAGCGGGAGTAAGCGAGACCCAGTACTTC. V is TRBV15 and J is TRBJ2-5; TRBD2 matches 9 bases. CDR3 length equals 15 residues. Germline values: CDR1 LNHNV, CDR2 YYDKDF (reference sequence). Trimming at V came to 5 bases and at J to 5 bases, leaving 9 bases not matched to a gene.

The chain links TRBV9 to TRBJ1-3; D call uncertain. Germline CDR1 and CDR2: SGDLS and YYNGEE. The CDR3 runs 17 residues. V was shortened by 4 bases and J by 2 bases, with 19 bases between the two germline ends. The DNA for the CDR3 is TGTGCCAGCAGCCCCAACAGTGATCGGAGCACTGGAAACACCATATATTTT. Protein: CASSPNSDRSTGNTIYF. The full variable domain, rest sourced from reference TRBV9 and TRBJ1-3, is DSGVTQTPKHLITATGQRVTLRCSPRSGDLSVYWYQQSLDQGLQFLIQYYNGEERAKGNILERFSAQQFPDLHSELNLSSLELGDSALYFCASSPNSDRSTGNTIYFGEGSWLTVV.

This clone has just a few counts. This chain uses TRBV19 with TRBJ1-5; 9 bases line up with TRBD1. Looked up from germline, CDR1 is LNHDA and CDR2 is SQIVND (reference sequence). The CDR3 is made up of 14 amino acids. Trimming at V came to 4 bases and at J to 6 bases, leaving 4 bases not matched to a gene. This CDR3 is CASSRQTGGQPQHF. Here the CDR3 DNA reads TGTGCCAGTAGTAGACAGACAGGGGGTCAGCCCCAGCATTTT.

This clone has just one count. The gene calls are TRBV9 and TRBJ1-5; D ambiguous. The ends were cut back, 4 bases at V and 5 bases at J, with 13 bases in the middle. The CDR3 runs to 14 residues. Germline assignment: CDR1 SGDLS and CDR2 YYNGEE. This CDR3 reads CASSPTEVDQPQHF. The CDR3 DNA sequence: TGTGCCAGCAGCCCCACAGAGGTAGATCAGCCCCAGCATTTT.

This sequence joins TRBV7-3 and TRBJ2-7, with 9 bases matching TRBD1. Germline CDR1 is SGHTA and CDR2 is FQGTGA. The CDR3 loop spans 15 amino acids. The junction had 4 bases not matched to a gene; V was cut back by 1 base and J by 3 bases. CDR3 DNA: TGTGCCAGCAGCTTAAGTGGGACAGGGAGCTACGAGCAGTACTTC. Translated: CASSLSGTGSYEQYF.

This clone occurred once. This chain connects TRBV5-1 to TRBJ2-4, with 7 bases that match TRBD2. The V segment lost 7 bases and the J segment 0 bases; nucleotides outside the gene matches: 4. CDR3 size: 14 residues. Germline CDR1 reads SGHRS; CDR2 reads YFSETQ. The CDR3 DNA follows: TGCGCCAGCCAGCGGGATCTAGCCAAAAACATTCAGTACTTC. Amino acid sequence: CASQRDLAKNIQYF. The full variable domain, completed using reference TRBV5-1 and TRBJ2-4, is KAGVTQTPRYLIKTRGQQVTLSCSPISGHRSVSWYQQTPGQGLQFLFEYFSETQRNKGNFPGRFSGRQFSNSRSEMNVSTLELGDSALYLCASQRDLAKNIQYFGAGTRLSVL.

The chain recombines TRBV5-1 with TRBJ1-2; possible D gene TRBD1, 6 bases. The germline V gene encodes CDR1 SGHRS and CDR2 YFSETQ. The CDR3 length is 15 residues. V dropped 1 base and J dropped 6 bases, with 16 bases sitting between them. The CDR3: CASSLRTALGHGYTF. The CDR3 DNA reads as TGCGCCAGCAGCTTGAGGACAGCCTTAGGGCATGGCTACACCTTC. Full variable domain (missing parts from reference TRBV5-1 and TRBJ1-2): KAGVTQTPRYLIKTRGQQVTLSCSPISGHRSVSWYQQTPGQGLQFLFEYFSETQRNKGNFPGRFSGRQFSNSRSEMNVSTLELGDSALYLCASSLRTALGHGYTFGSGTRLTVV.

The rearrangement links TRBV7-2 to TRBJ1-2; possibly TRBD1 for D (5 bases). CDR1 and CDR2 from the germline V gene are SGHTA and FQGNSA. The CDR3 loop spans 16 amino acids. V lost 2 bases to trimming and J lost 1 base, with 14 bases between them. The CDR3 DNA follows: TGTGCCAGCAGCTTATCTTCAGGGCAACTTAACTATGGCTACACCTTC. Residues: CASSLSSGQLNYGYTF.

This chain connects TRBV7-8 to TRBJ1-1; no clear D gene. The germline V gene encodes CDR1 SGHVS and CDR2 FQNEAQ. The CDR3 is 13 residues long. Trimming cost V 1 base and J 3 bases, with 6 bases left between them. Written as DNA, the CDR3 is TGTGCCAGCAGCTTAGTGACGGACACTGAAGCTTTCTTT. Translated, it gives CASSLVTDTEAFF. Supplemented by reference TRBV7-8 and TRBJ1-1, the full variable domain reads GAGVSQSPRYKVAKRGQDVALRCDPISGHVSLFWYQQALGQGPEFLTYFQNEAQLDKSGLPSDRFFAERPEGSVSTLKIQRTQQEDSAVYLCASSLVTDTEAFFGQGTRLTVV.

CDR3 nucleotide sequence: TGTGCCAGCAGTCCCGACAGGGACTATGGCTACACCTTC. Translated: CASSPDRDYGYTF. The chain recombines TRBV6-5 with TRBJ1-2, with TRBD1 matching over 7 bases. This CDR3 is 13 amino acids long. J lost 3 bases, V lost 5 bases, and 3 bases had no gene match. Looked up from germline, CDR1 is MNHEY and CDR2 is SVGAGI.

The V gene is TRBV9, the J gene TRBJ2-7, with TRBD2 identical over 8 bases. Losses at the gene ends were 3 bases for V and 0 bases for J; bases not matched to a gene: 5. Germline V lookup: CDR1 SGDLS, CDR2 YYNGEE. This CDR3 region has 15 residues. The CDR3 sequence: CASSAGSGSSYEQYF. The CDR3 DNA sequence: TGTGCCAGCAGCGCAGGAAGCGGGAGCTCCTACGAGCAGTACTTC.

The CDR3 DNA is TGTGCCAGCAGTGACCCTTATAGACAGGGCACTAATGAAAAACTGTTTTTT. Amino acid sequence: CASSDPYRQGTNEKLFF. This chain joins TRBV2 and TRBJ1-4, with 7 bases fitting TRBD1. The CDR3 is 17 amino acids. Germline V CDR1 and CDR2: SNHLY, FYNNEI. The trim removed 3 bases at V and 2 bases at J, leaving 9 bases unmatched.

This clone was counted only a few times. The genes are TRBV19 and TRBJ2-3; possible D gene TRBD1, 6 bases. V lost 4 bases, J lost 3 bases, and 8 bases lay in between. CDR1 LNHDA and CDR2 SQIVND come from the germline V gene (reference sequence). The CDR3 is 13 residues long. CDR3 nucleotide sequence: TGTGCCAGTAGTAGGACAGATACAGATACGCAGTATTTT. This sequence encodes CASSRTDTDTQYF.

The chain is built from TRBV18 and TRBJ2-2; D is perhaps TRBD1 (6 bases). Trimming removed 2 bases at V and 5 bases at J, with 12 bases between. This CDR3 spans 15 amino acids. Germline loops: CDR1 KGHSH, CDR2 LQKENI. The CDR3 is CASSPAGTSTGELFF. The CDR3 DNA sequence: TGTGCCAGCTCACCAGCAGGGACATCGACCGGGGAGCTGTTTTTT. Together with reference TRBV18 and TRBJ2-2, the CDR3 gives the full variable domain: NAGVMQNPRHLVRRRGQEARLRCSPMKGHSHVYWYRQLPEEGLKFMVYLQKENIIDESGMPKERFSAEFPKEGPSILRIQQVVRGDSAAYFCASSPAGTSTGELFFGEGSRLTVL.

CDR3 in amino acids: CSVVRNRGDYEQYF. The CDR3 region has the DNA TGCAGCGTTGTACGGAATAGAGGGGACTACGAGCAGTACTTC. The V gene is TRBV29-1, the J gene TRBJ2-7, with D possibly called TRBD1 or TRBD2 (5 bases each). V was cut by 4 bases and J by 3 bases, with 16 bases left in between. The CDR3 has 14 amino acids. In germline, CDR1 is SQVTM, CDR2 ANQGSEA.

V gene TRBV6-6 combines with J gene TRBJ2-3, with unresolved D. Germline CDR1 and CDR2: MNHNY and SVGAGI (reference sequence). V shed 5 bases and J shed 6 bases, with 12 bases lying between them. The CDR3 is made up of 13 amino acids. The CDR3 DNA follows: TGTGCCAGCAGTGTCTACCTGAGGGATACGCAGTATTTT. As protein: CASSVYLRDTQYF.

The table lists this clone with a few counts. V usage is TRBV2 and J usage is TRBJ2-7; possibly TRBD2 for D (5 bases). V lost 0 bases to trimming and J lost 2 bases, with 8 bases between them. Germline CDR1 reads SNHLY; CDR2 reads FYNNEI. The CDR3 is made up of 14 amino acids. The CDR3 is CASSEARATYEQYF. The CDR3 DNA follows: TGTGCCAGCAGTGAAGCGCGGGCTACCTACGAGCAGTACTTC. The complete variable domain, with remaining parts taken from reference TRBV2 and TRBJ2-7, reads EPEVTQTPSHQVTQMGQEVILRCVPISNHLYFYWYRQILGQKVEFLVSFYNNEISEKSEIFDDQFSVERPDGSNFTLKIRSTKLEDSAMYFCASSEARATYEQYFGPGTRLTVT.

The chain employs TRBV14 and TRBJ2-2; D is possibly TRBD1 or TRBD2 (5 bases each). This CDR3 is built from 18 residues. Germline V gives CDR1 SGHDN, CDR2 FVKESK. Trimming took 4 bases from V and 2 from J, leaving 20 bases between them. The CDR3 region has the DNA TGTGCCAGCAGCCGAAAGGGGAGCTGGACGGCTAACACCGGGGAGCTGTTTTTT. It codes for CASSRKGSWTANTGELFF.

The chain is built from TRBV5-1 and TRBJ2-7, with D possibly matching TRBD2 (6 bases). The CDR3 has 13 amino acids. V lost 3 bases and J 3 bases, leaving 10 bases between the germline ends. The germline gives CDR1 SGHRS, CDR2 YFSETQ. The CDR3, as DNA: TGCGCCAGCAGCTGGGGGGTCGACTACGAGCAGTACTTC. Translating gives CASSWGVDYEQYF.

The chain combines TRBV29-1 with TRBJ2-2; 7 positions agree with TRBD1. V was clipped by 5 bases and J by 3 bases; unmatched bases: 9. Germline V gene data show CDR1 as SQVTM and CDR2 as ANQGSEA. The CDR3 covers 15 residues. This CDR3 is CSVSPDRVDTGELFF. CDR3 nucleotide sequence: TGCAGCGTTTCGCCCGACAGGGTGGACACCGGGGAGCTGTTTTTT.

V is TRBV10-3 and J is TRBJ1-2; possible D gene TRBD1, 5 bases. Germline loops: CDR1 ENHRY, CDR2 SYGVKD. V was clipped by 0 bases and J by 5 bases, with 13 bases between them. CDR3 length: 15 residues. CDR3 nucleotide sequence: TGTGCCATCAGTGAGTCGATCAGGGTCCCTTATGGCTACACCTTC. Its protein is CAISESIRVPYGYTF.

The CDR3 nucleotides are TGTGCCAGCAGCCTAGACAGGTCCCCCTACGAGCAGTACTTC. Translation: CASSLDRSPYEQYF. V usage is TRBV7-2 and J usage is TRBJ2-7; a weak D match, TRBD1 (6 bases). Germline V CDR1 and CDR2: SGHTA, FQGNSA. This CDR3 is 14 amino acids long. Trimming stripped 5 bases from V and 2 bases from J, with 13 bases between.

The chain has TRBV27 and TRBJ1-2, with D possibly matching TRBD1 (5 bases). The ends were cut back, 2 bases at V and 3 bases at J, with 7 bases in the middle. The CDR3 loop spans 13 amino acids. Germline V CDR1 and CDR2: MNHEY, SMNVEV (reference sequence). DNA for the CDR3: TGTGCCAGCAGTTTAGACAGTTACTATGGCTACACCTTC. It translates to CASSLDSYYGYTF.

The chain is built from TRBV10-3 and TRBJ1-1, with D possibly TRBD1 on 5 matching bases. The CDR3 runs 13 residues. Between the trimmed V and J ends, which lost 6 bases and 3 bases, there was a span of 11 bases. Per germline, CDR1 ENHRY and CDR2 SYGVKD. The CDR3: CAISLRDDTEAFF. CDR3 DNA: TGTGCCATCAGCCTCCGGGACGACACTGAAGCTTTCTTT.

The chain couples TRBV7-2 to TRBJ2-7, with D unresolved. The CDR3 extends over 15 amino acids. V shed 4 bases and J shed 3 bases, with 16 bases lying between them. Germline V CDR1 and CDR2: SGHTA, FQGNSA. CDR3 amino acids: CASSSPGIGLYEQYF. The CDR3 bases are TGTGCCAGCAGCTCCCCGGGTATCGGTCTCTACGAGCAGTACTTC.

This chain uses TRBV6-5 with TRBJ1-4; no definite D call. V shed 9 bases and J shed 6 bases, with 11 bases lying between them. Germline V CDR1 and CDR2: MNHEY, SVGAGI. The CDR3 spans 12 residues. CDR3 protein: CASRAWDEKLFF. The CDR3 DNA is TGTGCCAGTCGGGCATGGGATGAAAAACTGTTTTTT.

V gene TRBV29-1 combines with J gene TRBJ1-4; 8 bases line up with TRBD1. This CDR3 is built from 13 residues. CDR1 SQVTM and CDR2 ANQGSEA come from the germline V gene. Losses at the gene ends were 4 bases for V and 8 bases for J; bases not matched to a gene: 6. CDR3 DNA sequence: TGCAGCGTTGGCGACAGGGGAGGGGAAAAACTGTTTTTT. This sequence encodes CSVGDRGGEKLFF.